A single sample is the source of the 3 T cell receptor beta chains below, sequenced in a study of CD8+CD57+ T cells in acquired aplastic anemia. Using genomic DNA as the template, TCR beta VDJ and CDR3 profiling was carried out. TCRdb recomputed calls from the reads with MiXCR, one row per CDR3 protein. The repertoire holds about 190,000 distinct CDR3 sequences, with less than 65% as singletons. The sequenced sample was sorted CD4+, CD8+, or CD8+CD57+ T cells (not recorded which) from PBMCs. The receptors were sampled from a human donor with severe aplastic anemia or a healthy control (not recorded which).

The CDR3 protein is CSARTDPNDHGGYGYTF. The CDR3 DNA follows: TGCAGTGCTAGGACCGACCCCAACGATCACGGGGGCTATGGCTACACCTTC. The chain employs TRBV20-1 and TRBJ1-2; possibly TRBD1 for D (5 bases). This CDR3 is built from 17 residues. V was trimmed by 3 bases and J by 4 bases, leaving 24 bases between them. In germline, CDR1 is DFQATT, CDR2 SNEGSKA (reference sequence).

The chain couples TRBV19 to TRBJ1-5; TRBD1 is a possible D gene (6 bases). Germline V gene lookup returns CDR1 LNHDA and CDR2 SQIVND (reference sequence). V was pared by 9 bases and J by 7 bases, with 25 bases between. CDR3 length equals 16 residues. CDR3 loop: CASSYWGGGRGQPQHF. The CDR3 DNA follows: TGTGCCAGCAGTTACTGGGGGGGGGGGCGCGGACAGCCCCAGCATTTT.

The J gene is TRBJ2-7, the V gene TRBV7-3; D possibly corresponds to TRBD1 (6 bases). Trimming stripped 5 bases from V and 2 bases from J, with 16 bases between. The CDR3 totals 15 residues. Germline lookup yields CDR1 SGHTA and CDR2 FQGTGA. CDR3 sequence (DNA): TGTGCCAGCAGCGCCAATACAGGGAAGGCCTACGAGCAGTACTTC. Its protein is CASSANTGKAYEQYF.